The source of this TCR beta chain is a study of beta chain features in type 1 diabetes. Study-wide results and limits: A potential PCR bias toward shorter templates would be equal in patient and control samples. For Type 1 diabetes patients, all four CD4+ subsets carried TCRB CDR3s that were moderately but significantly shorter.

Only a few counts were recorded for this clone. The antigen is not known. Every isolated RNA sample was fully reverse transcribed, so sequencing captured expressed TCRB transcripts. The average read count of naive, central memory and regulatory T cell samples was some 3.5 million. Produced via immunoSEQ multiplex PCR; TCRdb's table is partial and in-frame only. Of over 300,000 clones listed, less than 9.5% were seen once; the top ten hold around 0.44%. The CDR3 totals 14 residues. Trimming took 5 bases from V and 4 from J; bases not matched to a gene: 5. Germline-derived CDR1 and CDR2 are SNHLY and FYNNEI.

The sequencing input was central memory CD4+ T cells from blood. The V call is TRBV2, the J call TRBJ2-7; 10 bases agree with TRBD2. The receptor's source is a woman aged 18-29 years in good health. The CDR3 sequence: CASSPLAGVYEQYF. The CDR3 bases are TGTGCCAGCAGTCCCCTAGCGGGAGTTTACGAGCAGTACTTC.